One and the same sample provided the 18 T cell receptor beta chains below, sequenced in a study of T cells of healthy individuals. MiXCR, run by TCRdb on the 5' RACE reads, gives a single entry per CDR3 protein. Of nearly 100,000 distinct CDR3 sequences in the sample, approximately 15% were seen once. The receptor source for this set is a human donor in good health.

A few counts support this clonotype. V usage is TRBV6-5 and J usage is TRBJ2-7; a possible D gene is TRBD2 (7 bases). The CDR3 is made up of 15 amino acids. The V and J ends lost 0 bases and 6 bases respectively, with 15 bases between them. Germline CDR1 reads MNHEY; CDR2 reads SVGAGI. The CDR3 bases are TGTGCCAGCAGTTACTCGAGACGGGGGGCAGGCGAGCAGTACTTC. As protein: CASSYSRRGAGEQYF.

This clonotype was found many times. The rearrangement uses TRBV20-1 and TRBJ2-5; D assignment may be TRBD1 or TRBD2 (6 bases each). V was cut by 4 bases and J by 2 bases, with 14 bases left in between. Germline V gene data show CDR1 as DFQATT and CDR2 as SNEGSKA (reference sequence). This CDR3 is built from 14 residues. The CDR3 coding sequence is TGCAGTGCTATCGAGGGGGGAGCTCAAGAGACCCAGTACTTC. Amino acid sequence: CSAIEGGAQETQYF.

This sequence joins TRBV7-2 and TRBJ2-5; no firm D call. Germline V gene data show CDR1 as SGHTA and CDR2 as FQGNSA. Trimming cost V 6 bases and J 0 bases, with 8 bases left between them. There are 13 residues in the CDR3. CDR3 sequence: CASRPLYQETQYF. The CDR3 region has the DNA TGTGCCAGCAGACCACTCTACCAAGAGACCCAGTACTTC.

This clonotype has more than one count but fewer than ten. The CDR3 here is CASSSPLDRARNQPQHF. CDR3 nucleotide sequence: TGTGCCAGCAGTTCCCCCCTGGACAGGGCTAGGAATCAGCCCCAGCATTTT. The V call is TRBV6-2 or TRBV6-3, the J call TRBJ1-5; TRBD1 matches at 8 bases. Germline CDR1 MNHEY, CDR2 SVGEGT. CDR3 length equals 17 residues. The trim removed 4 bases at V and 4 bases at J, leaving 12 bases unmatched.

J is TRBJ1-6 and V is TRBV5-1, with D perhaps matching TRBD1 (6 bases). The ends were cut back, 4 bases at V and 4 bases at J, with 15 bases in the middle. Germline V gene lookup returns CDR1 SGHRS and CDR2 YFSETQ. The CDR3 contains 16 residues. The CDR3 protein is CASSVTGRSYNSPLHF. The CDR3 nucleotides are TGCGCCAGCAGCGTAACAGGGCGGTCATATAATTCACCCCTCCACTTT.

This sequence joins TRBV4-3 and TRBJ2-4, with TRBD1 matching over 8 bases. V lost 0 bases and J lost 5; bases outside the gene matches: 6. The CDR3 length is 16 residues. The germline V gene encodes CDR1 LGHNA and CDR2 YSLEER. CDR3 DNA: TGCGCCAGCAGCCAAGACGGGACAGGCGGAGAAAACATTCAGTACTTC. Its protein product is CASSQDGTGGENIQYF.

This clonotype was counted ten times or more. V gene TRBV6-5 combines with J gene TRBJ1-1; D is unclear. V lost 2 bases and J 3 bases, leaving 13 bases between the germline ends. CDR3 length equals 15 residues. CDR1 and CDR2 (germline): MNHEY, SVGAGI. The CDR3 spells CASSYRLRSDTEAFF. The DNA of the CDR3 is TGTGCCAGCAGTTACCGGTTAAGATCGGACACTGAAGCTTTCTTT.

In DNA, the CDR3 is TGCGCCAGCAGCCATTGGCCGGTAGTCGAAGCTTTCTTT. This sequence encodes CASSHWPVVEAFF. This rearrangement joins TRBV4-3 to TRBJ1-1; D not resolved. Germline-derived CDR1 and CDR2 are LGHNA and YSLEER. This CDR3 region has 13 residues. V dropped 3 bases and J dropped 8 bases, with 13 bases sitting between them.

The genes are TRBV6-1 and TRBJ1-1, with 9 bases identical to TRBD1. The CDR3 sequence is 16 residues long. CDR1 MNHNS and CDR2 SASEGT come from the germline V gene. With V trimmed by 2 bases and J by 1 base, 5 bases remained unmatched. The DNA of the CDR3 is TGTGCCAGCAGTGAATGGGGACAGGGCGAGAACACTGAAGCTTTCTTT. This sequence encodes CASSEWGQGENTEAFF.

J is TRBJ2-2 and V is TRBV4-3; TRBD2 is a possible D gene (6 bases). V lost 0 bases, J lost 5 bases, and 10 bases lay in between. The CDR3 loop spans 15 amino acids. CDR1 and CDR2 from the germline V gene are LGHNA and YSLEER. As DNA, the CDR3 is TGCGCCAGCAGCCAAGAGATAGGAGGGACCGGGGAGCTGTTTTTT. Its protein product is CASSQEIGGTGELFF.

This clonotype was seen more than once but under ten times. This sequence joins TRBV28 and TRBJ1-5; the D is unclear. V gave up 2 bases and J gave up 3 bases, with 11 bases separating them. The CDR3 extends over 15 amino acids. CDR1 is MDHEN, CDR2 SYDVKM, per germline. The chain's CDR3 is CASSLRADYNQPQHF. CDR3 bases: TGTGCCAGCAGTTTAAGGGCAGACTACAATCAGCCCCAGCATTTT.

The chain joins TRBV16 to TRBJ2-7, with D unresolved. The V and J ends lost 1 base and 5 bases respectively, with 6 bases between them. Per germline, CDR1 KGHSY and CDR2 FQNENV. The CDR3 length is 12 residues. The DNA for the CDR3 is TGTGCCAGCAGCCAATTGGCAGACGAGCAGTACTTC. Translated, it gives CASSQLADEQYF.

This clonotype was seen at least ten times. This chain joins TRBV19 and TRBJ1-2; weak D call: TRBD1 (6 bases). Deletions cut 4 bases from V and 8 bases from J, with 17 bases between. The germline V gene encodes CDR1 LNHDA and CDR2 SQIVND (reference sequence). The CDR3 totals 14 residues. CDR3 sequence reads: CASSTLQGSRGYTF. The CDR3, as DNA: TGTGCCAGTAGTACCCTACAGGGATCGAGGGGCTACACCTTC.

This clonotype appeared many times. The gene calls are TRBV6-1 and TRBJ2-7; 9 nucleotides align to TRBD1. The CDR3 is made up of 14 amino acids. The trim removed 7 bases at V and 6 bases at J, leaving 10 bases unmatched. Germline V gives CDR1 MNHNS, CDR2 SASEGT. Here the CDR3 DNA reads TGTGCCAGCACCTCCGGGACAGGGTCCGTCGAGCAGTACTTC. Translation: CASTSGTGSVEQYF.

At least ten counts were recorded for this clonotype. The CDR3 is CATHPRDGQETQYF. The CDR3 nucleotides are TGTGCCACCCACCCCCGGGACGGTCAAGAGACCCAGTACTTC. This chain connects TRBV24-1 to TRBJ2-5, with D perhaps assigned TRBD1 or TRBD2 (5 bases each). The germline V and J ends were trimmed by 9 bases and 2 bases, with 15 bases remaining between them. Germline lookup yields CDR1 KGHDR and CDR2 SFDVKD. This CDR3 is built from 14 residues.

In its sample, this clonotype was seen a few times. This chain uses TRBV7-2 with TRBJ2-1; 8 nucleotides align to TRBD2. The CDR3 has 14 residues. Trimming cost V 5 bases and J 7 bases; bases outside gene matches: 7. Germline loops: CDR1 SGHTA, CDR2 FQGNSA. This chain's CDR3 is CASSKNREGNEQFF. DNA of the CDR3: TGTGCCAGCAGCAAGAACCGGGAGGGGAATGAGCAGTTCTTC.

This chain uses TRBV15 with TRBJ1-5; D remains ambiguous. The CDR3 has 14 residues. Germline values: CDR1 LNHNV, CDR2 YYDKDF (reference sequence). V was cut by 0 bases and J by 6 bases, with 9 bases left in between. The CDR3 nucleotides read TGTGCCACCAGCAGAGAGGGGAGGGTTCAGCCCCAGCATTTT. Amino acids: CATSREGRVQPQHF. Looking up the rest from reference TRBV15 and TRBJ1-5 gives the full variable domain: DAMVIQNPRYQVTQFGKPVTLSCSQTLNHNVMYWYQQKSSQAPKLLFHYYDKDFNNEADTPDNFQSRRPNTSFCFLDIRSPGLGDTAMYLCATSREGRVQPQHFGDGTRLSIL.

CDR3 amino acids: CASSLLGQSTDTQYF. The CDR3 region has the DNA TGTGCCAGCAGCTTGTTAGGACAAAGCACAGATACGCAGTATTTT. The chain has TRBV5-6 and TRBJ2-3; weak D call: TRBD1 (5 bases). Germline V lookup: CDR1 SGHDT, CDR2 YYEEEE. Trimming removed 1 base from V and 0 bases from J, with 9 bases in between. This CDR3 region has 15 residues.